This entry lists 15 T cell receptor beta chains sequenced from one sample in a study of cytomegalovirus exposure and HLA in healthy donors. The table came from immunoSEQ multiplex PCR; TCRdb's copy has only in-frame clones and leaves some out. Among roughly 330,000 clones listed, roughly nine tenths were seen once. Specimen: PBMCs. These receptors came from a woman between 25 and 40 years old in good health and CMV-seropositive.

This chain connects TRBV7-9 to TRBJ2-7; D not resolved. CDR1 and CDR2 from the germline V gene are SEHNR and FQNEAQ (reference sequence). Deletions cut 8 bases from V and 1 base from J, with 9 bases between. This CDR3 region has 12 residues. This CDR3 is CASVGRSYEQYF. The CDR3 bases are TGTGCCAGCGTTGGGCGTTCCTACGAGCAGTACTTC.

The CDR3 spells CASSSTTHLQETQYF. CDR3 sequence (DNA): TGTGCCAGCAGCTCGACTACCCACCTTCAAGAGACCCAGTACTTC. V usage is TRBV7-8 and J usage is TRBJ2-5; perhaps TRBD2 as D (5 bases). The CDR3 extends over 15 amino acids. Germline assignment: CDR1 SGHVS and CDR2 FQNEAQ. The V end lost 4 bases, the J end lost 2 bases, and 14 bases lay between the germline ends.

The chain joins TRBV2 to TRBJ1-2; D possibly corresponds to TRBD1 (5 bases). This CDR3 spans 15 amino acids. CDR1 SNHLY and CDR2 FYNNEI come from the germline V gene. Trimming pared 1 base from V and 0 bases from J, leaving 9 bases between. CDR3: CASSEDRGANYGYTF. Here the CDR3 DNA reads TGTGCCAGCAGTGAAGATCGGGGGGCTAACTATGGCTACACCTTC.

In its sample, this clone was seen once. This chain connects TRBV7-6 to TRBJ2-2; maybe TRBD2 (5 bases). The V and J ends lost 3 bases and 6 bases respectively, with 8 bases between them. Germline V gene data show CDR1 as SGHVS and CDR2 as FNYEAQ. The CDR3 sequence is 13 residues long. The CDR3: CASSFRGSGELFF. In DNA, the CDR3 is TGTGCCAGCAGCTTTCGGGGTTCCGGGGAGCTGTTTTTT.

The V gene is TRBV9, the J gene TRBJ1-1; D gene uncertain. The CDR3 has 15 residues. Trimming stripped 0 bases from V and 1 base from J, with 10 bases between. Germline lookup yields CDR1 SGDLS and CDR2 YYNGEE. CDR3: CASSVDPLPNTEAFF. CDR3 sequence (DNA): TGTGCCAGCAGCGTAGATCCGCTACCGAACACTGAAGCTTTCTTT.

The rearrangement joins TRBV27 to TRBJ2-7; D is perhaps TRBD1 (5 bases). The CDR3 has 14 amino acids. Germline lookup yields CDR1 MNHEY and CDR2 SMNVEV (reference sequence). Between the trimmed V and J ends, which lost 1 base and 3 bases, there was a span of 10 bases. The CDR3 nucleotides are TGTGCCAGCAGTTTATATCCCGACAGCTACGAGCAGTACTTC. Protein product: CASSLYPDSYEQYF.

The rearrangement links TRBV30 to TRBJ1-5, with TRBD1 matching over 9 bases. The CDR3 has 14 residues. V lost 5 bases, J lost 2 bases, and 4 bases stayed unmatched. In germline, CDR1 is GTSNPN, CDR2 SVGIG (reference sequence). CDR3 in amino acids: CAWGQGLGNQPQHF. As DNA, the CDR3 is TGTGCCTGGGGACAGGGGTTGGGCAATCAGCCCCAGCATTTT.

The J gene is TRBJ2-7, the V gene TRBV7-9; D unclear. The CDR3 spans 13 residues. Germline V gene data show CDR1 as SEHNR and CDR2 as FQNEAQ (reference sequence). CDR3 amino acids: CAYENPHSYEQYF. CDR3 nucleotide sequence: TGTGCTTACGAAAATCCTCACTCCTACGAGCAGTACTTC.

This clone is a singleton in its sample. The V call is TRBV5-1, the J call TRBJ2-6, with TRBD2 as a possible D gene (5 bases). V shed 4 bases and J shed 2 bases, with 7 bases lying between them. This CDR3 is 14 amino acids long. Per the germline V gene, CDR1 is SGHRS and CDR2 is YFSETQ. CDR3 in DNA: TGCGCCAGCAGCCGGGGTGCTGGGGCCAACGTCCTGACTTTC. Its translation is CASSRGAGANVLTF. Drawing the rest from reference TRBV5-1 and TRBJ2-6, the complete variable domain is KAGVTQTPRYLIKTRGQQVTLSCSPISGHRSVSWYQQTPGQGLQFLFEYFSETQRNKGNFPGRFSGRQFSNSRSEMNVSTLELGDSALYLCASSRGAGANVLTFGAGSRLTVL.

In its sample, this clone was seen a few times. This sequence joins TRBV4-1 and TRBJ1-1; TRBD1 matches at 9 bases. V trimming: 6 bases; J trimming: 7 bases; junction bases outside the gene matches: 6. The CDR3 loop spans 13 amino acids. Germline V lookup: CDR1 MGHRA, CDR2 YSYEKL. The CDR3 nucleotides read TGCGCCAGCAGACCGGACAGGGGAGGTGAAGCTTTCTTT. Translated, it gives CASRPDRGGEAFF.

The gene calls are TRBV27 and TRBJ2-1; D possibly corresponds to TRBD2 (7 bases). Trimming removed 3 bases from V and 6 bases from J, with 21 bases in between. Germline loops: CDR1 MNHEY, CDR2 SMNVEV (reference sequence). There are 17 residues in the CDR3. The chain's CDR3 is CASSFLVWGGPGNEQFF. The CDR3 DNA reads TGTGCCAGCAGTTTTTTAGTTTGGGGGGGGCCGGGCAATGAGCAGTTCTTC.

The chain uses TRBV19 and TRBJ1-1; no clear D. Germline V gene lookup returns CDR1 LNHDA and CDR2 SQIVND (reference sequence). CDR3 length: 11 residues. V gave up 5 bases and J gave up 5 bases, with 6 bases separating them. CDR3: CASSLETEAFF. The DNA of the CDR3 is TGTGCCAGTAGTCTCGAAACTGAAGCTTTCTTT.

The gene calls are TRBV23-1 and TRBJ2-2, with TRBD1 as a possible D gene (5 bases). TRBV23-1 is placed among ORFs of uncertain function. V was clipped by 0 bases and J by 6 bases, with 11 bases between them. The CDR3 is made up of 15 amino acids. CDR3 nucleotide sequence: TGCGCCAGCAGTCAATCAAGGGGTATCGCCGGGGAGCTGTTTTTT. Encoded protein: CASSQSRGIAGELFF.

The V call is TRBV4-2, the J call TRBJ2-1; possible D gene TRBD1, 7 bases. Germline values: CDR1 LGHNA, CDR2 YNFKEQ. Trimming removed 0 bases from V and 4 bases from J, with 19 bases in between. CDR3 length: 18 residues. The CDR3 sequence is CASSQDRVGRQGYNEQFF. CDR3 sequence (DNA): TGTGCCAGCAGCCAAGATCGTGTCGGGAGACAGGGTTACAATGAGCAGTTCTTC.

J is TRBJ2-7 and V is TRBV18; weak D call: TRBD2 (6 bases). The CDR3 has 14 residues. CDR1 and CDR2 from the germline V gene are KGHSH and LQKENI. Deletions cut 3 bases from V and 4 bases from J, with 13 bases between. The CDR3 nucleotides are TGTGCCAGCTCACCCTCCGGGCGGGGATACGAGCAGTACTTC. Protein product: CASSPSGRGYEQYF.